Shown below are 4 T cell receptor beta chains from a single sample sequenced in a study of high-grade serous ovarian cancer treatment subgroups. TCRdb's table, derived via immunoSEQ multiplex PCR, lists solely in-frame clones and lacks some. The profile shows about 39,000 clones, 79% of them singletons. Tumor tissue was taken before any definitive surgery or chemotherapy was given. Sequenced material: tumor tissue. The origin of the receptors is a human donor with high-grade serous ovarian cancer.

The chain recombines TRBV4-1 with TRBJ2-7, with 8 bases fitting TRBD1. This CDR3 spans 14 amino acids. V gave up 2 bases and J gave up 5 bases; unmatched junction bases: 5. Germline assignment: CDR1 MGHRA and CDR2 YSYEKL. CDR3 loop: CASSQRQGQNEQYF. The CDR3, as DNA: TGCGCCAGCAGCCAAAGACAGGGGCAGAACGAGCAGTACTTC.

The chain has TRBV7-6 and TRBJ1-4; no clear D gene. This CDR3 is built from 13 residues. The V end lost 5 bases, the J end lost 1 base, and 5 bases lay between the germline ends. The germline gives CDR1 SGHVS, CDR2 FNYEAQ. CDR3 sequence: CASSPLTNEKLFF. The CDR3 DNA reads TGTGCCAGCAGCCCATTAACTAATGAAAAACTGTTTTTT.

There are a few counts of this clone. The CDR3 DNA follows: TGTGCCAGCAGCTTGGGAATTGGCTCCGAGCAGTACTTC. Translating gives CASSLGIGSEQYF. The rearrangement uses TRBV5-5 and TRBJ2-7, with D hard to call. Trimming left V 0 bases short and J 6 bases short, with 10 bases between. Germline CDR1 and CDR2: SGHKS and YYEKEE (reference sequence). The CDR3 is 13 amino acids.

This chain links TRBV11-3 with TRBJ2-2; 9 nucleotides match TRBD1. The V gene's germline CDR1 is SGHNT and CDR2 YENEEA. V lost 0 bases to trimming and J lost 6 bases; unmatched junction nucleotides: 14. The CDR3 is 19 amino acids. CDR3 sequence: CASSLDHDTGGWHPGELFF. The CDR3 DNA reads TGTGCCAGCAGCTTAGATCACGATACAGGGGGCTGGCATCCCGGGGAGCTGTTTTTT.